This T cell receptor (beta chain) stems from a study of spatial heterogeneity in lung cancer. Overall study findings and caveats: How many expanded intratumoral alpha and beta TCRs were present tracked the tumor mutation count, which was a count of nonsynonymous mutations.

This CDR3 region has 14 residues. The germline CDR1 and CDR2 sequences are MNHEY and SVGAGI. V was pared by 6 bases and J by 1 base, with 12 bases between. Time point of the sample: sample taken at primary tumor resection. Patients with untreated early-stage non-small cell lung cancer, numbering 72, were the donors. Whole RNA, which was extracted from tumor, nontumor lung tissue or frozen PBMC, was sequenced without any cell sorting. Every molecule of TCR cDNA had its own unique molecular identifier. TCRdb itself ran the 5' RACE reads through MiXCR, one entry per CDR3 protein. The sample contains approximately 12,000 distinct CDR3 sequences, 5.1% of which appear only once. In this sample, this clonotype turned up many times. Its cognate antigen is unknown.

The sequences come from lung tumor tissue, collected at surgery. The sequence derives from a male donor with early-stage non-small cell lung cancer. This sequence joins TRBV6-5 and TRBJ1-1; a possible D gene is TRBD1 (5 bases). This CDR3 reads CASRGGTPNTEAFF. The CDR3 DNA follows: TGTGCCAGCAGGGGAGGGACGCCGAACACTGAAGCTTTCTTT.